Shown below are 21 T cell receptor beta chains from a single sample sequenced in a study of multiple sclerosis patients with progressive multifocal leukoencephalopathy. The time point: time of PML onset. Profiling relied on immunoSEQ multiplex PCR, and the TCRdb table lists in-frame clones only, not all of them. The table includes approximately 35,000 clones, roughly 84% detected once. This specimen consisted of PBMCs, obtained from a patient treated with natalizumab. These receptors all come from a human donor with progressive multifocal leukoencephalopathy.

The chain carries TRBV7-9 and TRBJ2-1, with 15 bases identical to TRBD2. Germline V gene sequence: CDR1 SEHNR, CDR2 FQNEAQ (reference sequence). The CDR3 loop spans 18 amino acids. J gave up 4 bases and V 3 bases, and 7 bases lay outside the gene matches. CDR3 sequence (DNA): TGTGCCAGCAGCTTGCGGACTAGCGGGAGGGCCCGTTACAATGAGCAGTTCTTC. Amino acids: CASSLRTSGRARYNEQFF.

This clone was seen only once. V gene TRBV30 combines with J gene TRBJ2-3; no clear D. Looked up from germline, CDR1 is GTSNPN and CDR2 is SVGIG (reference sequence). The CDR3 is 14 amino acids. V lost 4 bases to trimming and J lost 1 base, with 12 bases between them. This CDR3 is CAWNYRWGTDTQYF. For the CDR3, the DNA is TGTGCCTGGAATTACCGGTGGGGCACAGATACGCAGTATTTT.

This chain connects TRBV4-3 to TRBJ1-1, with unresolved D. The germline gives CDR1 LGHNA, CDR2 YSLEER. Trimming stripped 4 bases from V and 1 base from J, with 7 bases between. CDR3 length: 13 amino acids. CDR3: CASSRQRNTEAFF. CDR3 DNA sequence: TGCGCCAGCAGCCGGCAGCGGAACACTGAAGCTTTCTTT.

The CDR3 DNA follows: TGTGCCAGCAGCTTAGGGGCCCTCCCGCAGCCCCAGCATTTT. Translation: CASSLGALPQPQHF. This chain uses TRBV7-2 with TRBJ1-5; no definite D call. Germline CDR1 and CDR2: SGHTA and FQGNSA. V was cut by 1 base and J by 7 bases, with 11 bases left in between. The CDR3 runs to 14 residues. Full variable domain (outside the CDR3, taken from reference TRBV7-2 and TRBJ1-5): GAGVSQSPSNKVTEKGKDVELRCDPISGHTALYWYRQSLGQGLEFLIYFQGNSAPDKSGLPSDRFSAERTGGSVSTLTIQRTQQEDSAVYLCASSLGALPQPQHFGDGTRLSIL.

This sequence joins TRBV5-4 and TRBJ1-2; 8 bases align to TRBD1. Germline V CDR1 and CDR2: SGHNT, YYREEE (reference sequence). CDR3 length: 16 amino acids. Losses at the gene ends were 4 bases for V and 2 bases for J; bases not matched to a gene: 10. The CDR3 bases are TGTGCCAGCAGCCTCTCCCTCAGGGGGCAGAACTATGGCTACACCTTC. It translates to CASSLSLRGQNYGYTF.

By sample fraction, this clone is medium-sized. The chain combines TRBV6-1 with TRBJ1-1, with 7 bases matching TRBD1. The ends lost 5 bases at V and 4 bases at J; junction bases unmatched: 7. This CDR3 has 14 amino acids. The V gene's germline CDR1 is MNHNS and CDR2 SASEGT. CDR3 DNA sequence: TGTGCCAGCAGTCAACAGGAGGGGGCCACTGAAGCTTTCTTT. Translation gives CASSQQEGATEAFF.

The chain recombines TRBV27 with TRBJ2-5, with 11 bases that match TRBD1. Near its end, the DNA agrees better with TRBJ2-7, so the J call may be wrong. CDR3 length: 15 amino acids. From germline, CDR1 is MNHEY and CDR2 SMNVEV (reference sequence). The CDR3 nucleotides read TGTGCCAGCAGTTTAGGGACAGGGGGAACCTACGAGCAGTACTTC. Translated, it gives CASSLGTGGTYEQYF.

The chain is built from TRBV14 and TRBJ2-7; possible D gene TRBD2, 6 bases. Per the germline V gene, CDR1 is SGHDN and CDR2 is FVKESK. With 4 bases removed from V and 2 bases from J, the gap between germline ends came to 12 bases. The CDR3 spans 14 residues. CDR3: CASSRTNGPYEQYF. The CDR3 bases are TGTGCCAGCAGCCGGACTAACGGGCCCTACGAGCAGTACTTC.

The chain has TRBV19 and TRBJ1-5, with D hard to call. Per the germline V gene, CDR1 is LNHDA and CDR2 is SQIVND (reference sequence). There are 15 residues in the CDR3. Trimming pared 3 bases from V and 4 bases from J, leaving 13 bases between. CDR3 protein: CASSIGPTKNQPQHF. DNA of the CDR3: TGTGCCAGTAGTATTGGCCCCACTAAGAATCAGCCCCAGCATTTT. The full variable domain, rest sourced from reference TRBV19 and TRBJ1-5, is DGGITQSPKYLFRKEGQNVTLSCEQNLNHDAMYWYRQDPGQGLRLIYYSQIVNDFQKGDIAEGYSVSREKKESFPLTVTSAQKNPTAFYLCASSIGPTKNQPQHFGDGTRLSIL.

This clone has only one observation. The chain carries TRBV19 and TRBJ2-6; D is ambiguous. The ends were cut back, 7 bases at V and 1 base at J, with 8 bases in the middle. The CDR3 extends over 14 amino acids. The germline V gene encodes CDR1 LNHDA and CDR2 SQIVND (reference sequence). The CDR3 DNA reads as TGTGCCAGTAATCCCCGATCTGGGGCCAACGTCCTGACTTTC. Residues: CASNPRSGANVLTF. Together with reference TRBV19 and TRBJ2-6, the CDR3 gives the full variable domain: DGGITQSPKYLFRKEGQNVTLSCEQNLNHDAMYWYRQDPGQGLRLIYYSQIVNDFQKGDIAEGYSVSREKKESFPLTVTSAQKNPTAFYLCASNPRSGANVLTFGAGSRLTVL.

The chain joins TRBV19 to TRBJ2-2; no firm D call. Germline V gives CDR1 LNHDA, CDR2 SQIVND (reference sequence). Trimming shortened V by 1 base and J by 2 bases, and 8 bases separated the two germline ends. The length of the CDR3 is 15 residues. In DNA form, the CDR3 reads TGTGCCAGTAGTATAGGGGGTCTTAACACCGGGGAGCTGTTTTTT. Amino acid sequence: CASSIGGLNTGELFF.

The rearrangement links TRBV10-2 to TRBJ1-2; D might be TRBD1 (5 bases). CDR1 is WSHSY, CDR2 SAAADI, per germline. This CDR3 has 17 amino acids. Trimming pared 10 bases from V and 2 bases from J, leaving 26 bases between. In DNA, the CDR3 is TGCGCCACCCACCCGGGGCAGTGGGGGAGAGGAAACTATGGCTACACCTTC. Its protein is CATHPGQWGRGNYGYTF.

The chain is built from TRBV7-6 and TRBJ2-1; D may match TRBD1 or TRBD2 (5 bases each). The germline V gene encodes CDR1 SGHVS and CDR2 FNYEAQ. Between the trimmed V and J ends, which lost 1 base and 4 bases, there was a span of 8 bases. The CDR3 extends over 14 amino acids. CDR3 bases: TGTGCCAGCAGCTTAGGGGGGATATACAATGAGCAGTTCTTC. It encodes CASSLGGIYNEQFF. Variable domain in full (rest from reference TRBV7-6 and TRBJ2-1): GAGVSQSPRYKVTKRGQDVALRCDPISGHVSLYWYRQALGQGPEFLTYFNYEAQQDKSGLPNDRFSAERPEGSISTLTIQRTEQRDSAMYRCASSLGGIYNEQFFGPGTRLTVL.

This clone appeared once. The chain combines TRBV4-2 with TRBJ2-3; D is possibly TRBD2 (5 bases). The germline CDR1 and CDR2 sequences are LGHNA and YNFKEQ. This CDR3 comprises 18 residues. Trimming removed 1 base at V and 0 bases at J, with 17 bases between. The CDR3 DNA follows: TGTGCCAGCAGCCAAGCCGCCGCGGGCAGCACTAGCACAGATACGCAGTATTTT. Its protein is CASSQAAAGSTSTDTQYF.

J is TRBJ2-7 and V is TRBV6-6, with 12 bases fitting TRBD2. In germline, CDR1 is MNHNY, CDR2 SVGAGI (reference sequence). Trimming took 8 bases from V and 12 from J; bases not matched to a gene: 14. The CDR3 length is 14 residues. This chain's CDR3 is CASHSQSSGRAAYF. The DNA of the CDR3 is TGTGCCAGCCATAGCCAGTCTAGCGGGAGGGCCGCGTACTTC.

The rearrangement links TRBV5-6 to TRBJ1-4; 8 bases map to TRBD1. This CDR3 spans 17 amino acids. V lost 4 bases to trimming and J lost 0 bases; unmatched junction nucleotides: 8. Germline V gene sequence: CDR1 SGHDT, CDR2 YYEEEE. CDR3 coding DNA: TGTGCCAGCAGCGGGACAGGAGACACGGCAACTAATGAAAAACTGTTTTTT. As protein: CASSGTGDTATNEKLFF.

The CDR3 protein is CASSLVTGSPGNTIYF. Here the CDR3 DNA reads TGTGCCAGCAGCTTAGTCACCGGCTCCCCTGGAAACACCATATATTTT. The rearrangement joins TRBV7-6 to TRBJ1-3; D is ambiguous. Trimming left V 1 base short and J 2 bases short, with 12 bases between. Germline CDR1 is SGHVS and CDR2 is FNYEAQ. The CDR3 extends over 16 amino acids.

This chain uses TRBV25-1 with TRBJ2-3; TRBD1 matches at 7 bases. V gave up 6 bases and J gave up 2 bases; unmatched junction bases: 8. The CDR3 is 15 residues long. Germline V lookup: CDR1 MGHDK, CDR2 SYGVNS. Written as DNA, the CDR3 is TGTGCCAGCAGCCTACAGGGGTCCAACACAGATACGCAGTATTTT. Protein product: CASSLQGSNTDTQYF.

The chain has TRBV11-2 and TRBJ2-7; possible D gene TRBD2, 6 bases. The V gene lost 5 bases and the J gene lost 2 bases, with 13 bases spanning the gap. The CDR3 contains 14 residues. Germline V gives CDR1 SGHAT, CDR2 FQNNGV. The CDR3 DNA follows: TGTGCCAGCAGCGAAGCGGGTACGACCTACGAGCAGTACTTC. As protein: CASSEAGTTYEQYF. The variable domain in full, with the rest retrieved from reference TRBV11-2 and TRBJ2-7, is EAGVAQSPRYKIIEKRQSVAFWCNPISGHATLYWYQQILGQGPKLLIQFQNNGVVDDSQLPKDRFSAERLKGVDSTLKIQPAKLEDSAVYLCASSEAGTTYEQYFGPGTRLTVT.

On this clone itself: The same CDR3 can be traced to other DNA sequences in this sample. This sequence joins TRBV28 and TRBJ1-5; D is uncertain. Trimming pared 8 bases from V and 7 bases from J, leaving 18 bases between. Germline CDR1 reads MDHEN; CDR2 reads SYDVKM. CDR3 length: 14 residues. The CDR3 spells CASDLFVGGQPQHF. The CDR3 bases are TGTGCCAGCGACCTTTTTGTAGGTGGGCAGCCCCAGCATTTT. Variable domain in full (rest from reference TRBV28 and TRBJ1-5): DVKVTQSSRYLVKRTGEKVFLECVQDMDHENMFWYRQDPGLGLRLIYFSYDVKMKEKGDIPEGYSVSREKKERFSLILESASTNQTSMYLCASDLFVGGQPQHFGDGTRLSIL.

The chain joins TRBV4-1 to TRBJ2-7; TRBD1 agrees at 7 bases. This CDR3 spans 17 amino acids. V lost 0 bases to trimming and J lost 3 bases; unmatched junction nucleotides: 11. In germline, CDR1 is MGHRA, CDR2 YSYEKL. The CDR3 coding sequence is TGCGCCAGCAGCCAAGAGCCCCCCGGGACAGTCTACTACGAGCAGTACTTC. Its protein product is CASSQEPPGTVYYEQYF.